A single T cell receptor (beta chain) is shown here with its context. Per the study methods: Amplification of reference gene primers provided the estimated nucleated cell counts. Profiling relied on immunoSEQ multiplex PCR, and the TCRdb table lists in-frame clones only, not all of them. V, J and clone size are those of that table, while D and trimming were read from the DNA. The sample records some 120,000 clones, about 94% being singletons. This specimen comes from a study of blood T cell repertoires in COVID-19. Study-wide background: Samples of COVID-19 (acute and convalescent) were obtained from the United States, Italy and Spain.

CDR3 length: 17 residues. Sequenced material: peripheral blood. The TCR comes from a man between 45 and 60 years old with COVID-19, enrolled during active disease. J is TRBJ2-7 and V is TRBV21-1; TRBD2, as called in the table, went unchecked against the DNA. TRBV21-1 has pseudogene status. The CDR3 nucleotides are TGTGCCAGCAGCAAAAACGGGAGGCACGGTGGGAACTACGAGCAGTACTTC. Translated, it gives CASSKNGRHGGNYEQYF.